This entry lists 15 T cell receptor beta chains sequenced from one sample in a study of blood T cell repertoires in COVID-19. The repertoire was sequenced with immunoSEQ multiplex PCR; TCRdb's copy has only in-frame clones and lacks some. The data hold over 150,000 clones, with approximately 88% observed a single time. Sequenced input: peripheral blood. These receptors all come from a man aged 18-30 years with active or convalescent COVID-19.

The rearrangement joins TRBV2 to TRBJ1-4; 9 positions agree with TRBD1. This CDR3 contains 15 residues. Germline assignment: CDR1 SNHLY and CDR2 FYNNEI. V was clipped by 6 bases and J by 5 bases; unmatched bases: 7. The CDR3 region has the DNA TGTGCCAGCAGATCCCGACAGGGGGGAAATGAAAAACTGTTTTTT. Translation: CASRSRQGGNEKLFF. Variable domain in full (rest from reference TRBV2 and TRBJ1-4): EPEVTQTPSHQVTQMGQEVILRCVPISNHLYFYWYRQILGQKVEFLVSFYNNEISEKSEIFDDQFSVERPDGSNFTLKIRSTKLEDSAMYFCASRSRQGGNEKLFFGSGTQLSVL.

The chain couples TRBV24-1 to TRBJ2-3; tentative D call: TRBD1 (6 bases). Germline V CDR1 and CDR2: KGHDR, SFDVKD. The CDR3 has 13 residues. V lost 5 bases, J lost 2 bases, and 7 bases lay in between. The CDR3 bases are TGTGCCACCAGTGGGACAGACACAGATACGCAGTATTTT. Amino acid sequence: CATSGTDTDTQYF.

The gene calls are TRBV9 and TRBJ2-7, with D unresolved. The CDR3 runs 15 residues. V was shortened by 0 bases and J by 2 bases, with 12 bases between the two germline ends. Germline-derived CDR1 and CDR2 are SGDLS and YYNGEE. CDR3 DNA: TGTGCCAGCAGCGTAGATCAAGTTACTACCTACGAGCAGTACTTC. Residues: CASSVDQVTTYEQYF.

CDR3 amino acids: CASSKPGQGNQPQHF. CDR3 nucleotide sequence: TGTGCCAGTAGTAAACCGGGACAGGGTAATCAGCCCCAGCATTTT. J is TRBJ1-5 and V is TRBV19, with 9 nucleotides matching TRBD1. Germline V gene sequence: CDR1 LNHDA, CDR2 SQIVND (reference sequence). The J segment lost 4 bases and the V segment lost 4 bases, leaving 5 bases of the junction unmatched. The CDR3 is 15 residues long. Filled out from reference TRBV19 and TRBJ1-5, the complete variable domain reads DGGITQSPKYLFRKEGQNVTLSCEQNLNHDAMYWYRQDPGQGLRLIYYSQIVNDFQKGDIAEGYSVSREKKESFPLTVTSAQKNPTAFYLCASSKPGQGNQPQHFGDGTRLSIL.

The chain joins TRBV7-9 to TRBJ1-2; TRBD1 matches at 8 bases. This CDR3 is built from 15 residues. Looked up from germline, CDR1 is SEHNR and CDR2 is FQNEAQ (reference sequence). With 5 bases clipped from V and 6 bases from J, the junction kept 11 bases outside the gene matches. CDR3 sequence (DNA): TGTGCCAGCAGCCCTACAGGGGGGAATCCGGATGGCTACACCTTC. As protein: CASSPTGGNPDGYTF.

The chain couples TRBV29-1 to TRBJ1-2, with 9 bases that match TRBD1. Germline V lookup: CDR1 SQVTM, CDR2 ANQGSEA. CDR3 length equals 14 residues. V shed 4 bases, J shed 2 bases, and the junction held 5 bases outside the gene matches. The CDR3 protein is CSVARDRVNYGYTF. In DNA form, the CDR3 reads TGCAGCGTTGCCCGGGACAGGGTGAACTATGGCTACACCTTC.

The chain uses TRBV11-2 and TRBJ1-1; D may be TRBD1 (6 bases). The CDR3 length is 15 residues. Deletions cut 7 bases from V and 0 bases from J, with 15 bases between. The germline CDR1 and CDR2 sequences are SGHAT and FQNNGV. The CDR3 coding sequence is TGTGCCAGCACTCCCCTGGGACAATTGAACACTGAAGCTTTCTTT. It encodes CASTPLGQLNTEAFF.

This clone was found a few times. The chain joins TRBV5-4 to TRBJ1-2; 8 nucleotides match TRBD1. Per the germline V gene, CDR1 is SGHNT and CDR2 is YYREEE (reference sequence). CDR3 length: 14 amino acids. Trimming cost V 3 bases and J 5 bases; bases outside gene matches: 6. Here the CDR3 DNA reads TGTGCCAGCAGCTCCGACAGGGGAAGGTATGGCTACACCTTC. Its protein product is CASSSDRGRYGYTF.

The chain couples TRBV3-1 (or the pseudogene TRBV3-2) to TRBJ2-3; D not resolved. The V end lost 1 base, the J end lost 4 bases, and 6 bases lay between the germline ends. Germline values: CDR1 LGHDT, CDR2 YNNKEL (reference sequence). CDR3 length equals 13 residues. CDR3 sequence (DNA): TGTGCCAGCAGCCAAGGACACTCAGATACGCAGTATTTT. Amino acids: CASSQGHSDTQYF.

V is TRBV9 and J is TRBJ2-2; tentatively, D is TRBD2 (5 bases). Germline CDR1 is SGDLS and CDR2 is YYNGEE. CDR3 length: 19 residues. Trimming stripped 3 bases from V and 5 bases from J, with 26 bases between. CDR3 nucleotides: TGTGCCAGCAGCGCCTCCTGGGCTGGGCAGACACGGAGGACCGGGGAGCTGTTTTTT. As protein: CASSASWAGQTRRTGELFF.

V gene TRBV4-3 combines with J gene TRBJ2-2, with TRBD2 identical over 9 bases. The CDR3 contains 16 residues. Germline CDR1 is LGHNA and CDR2 is YSLEER. The J segment lost 4 bases and the V segment lost 3 bases, leaving 6 bases of the junction unmatched. This chain's CDR3 is CASSQGGRALTGELFF. In nucleotides, the CDR3 is TGCGCCAGCAGCCAGGGCGGGAGGGCCCTCACCGGGGAGCTGTTTTTT.

In nucleotides, the CDR3 is TGCGCCAGCAGTGAGTCCGGGGGCTATGGCTACACCTTC. Its protein product is CASSESGGYGYTF. The V call is TRBV10-1, the J call TRBJ1-2; D may be TRBD1 (5 bases). Germline V lookup: CDR1 WNHNN, CDR2 SYGVQD (reference sequence). This CDR3 is 13 amino acids long. Between the trimmed V and J ends, which lost 0 bases and 4 bases, there was a span of 6 bases.

The rearrangement links TRBV19 to TRBJ2-7, with a weak D call TRBD2 (6 bases). The germline CDR1 and CDR2 sequences are LNHDA and SQIVND (reference sequence). Deletions cut 0 bases from V and 3 bases from J, with 12 bases between. This CDR3 is 15 amino acids long. The CDR3: CASSIEGGIRYEQYF. The CDR3 nucleotides are TGTGCCAGTAGTATAGAGGGGGGTATCCGCTACGAGCAGTACTTC. The complete variable domain, with remaining parts taken from reference TRBV19 and TRBJ2-7, reads DGGITQSPKYLFRKEGQNVTLSCEQNLNHDAMYWYRQDPGQGLRLIYYSQIVNDFQKGDIAEGYSVSREKKESFPLTVTSAQKNPTAFYLCASSIEGGIRYEQYFGPGTRLTVT.

The J gene is TRBJ1-1, the V gene TRBV29-1; 8 bases fit TRBD1. This CDR3 region has 16 residues. The V segment lost 3 bases and the J segment 0 bases; nucleotides outside the gene matches: 9. Germline loops: CDR1 SQVTM, CDR2 ANQGSEA. The CDR3 DNA reads TGCAGCGTTGATGTAGGCAGGGGGCAACTGAACACTGAAGCTTTCTTT. It is translated as CSVDVGRGQLNTEAFF.

The V and J genes are TRBV6-5 and TRBJ2-1, with TRBD2 identical over 11 bases. CDR1 and CDR2 (germline): MNHEY, SVGAGI. The V and J ends lost 7 bases and 5 bases, in that order; junction bases with no gene match: 4. The CDR3 sequence is 14 residues long. CDR3 sequence: CASKASGRNNEQFF. The CDR3 DNA follows: TGTGCCAGCAAGGCTAGCGGGAGGAACAATGAGCAGTTCTTC.